Listed here are 14 T cell receptor beta chains from one sample, sequenced in a study. TCRdb called the RT-PCR reads again in MiXCR, with one record for every CDR3 protein. In the table there are more than 600,000 distinct CDR3 sequences, 12% to 15% of which are singletons. Sequencing input: memory CD4+ T cells from blood. These receptors originate from a female donor in good health, serving as a healthy control.

The chain carries TRBV24-1 and TRBJ1-2, with D possibly matching TRBD1 (5 bases). CDR3 size: 14 residues. Germline CDR1 reads KGHDR; CDR2 reads SFDVKD. The V end lost 1 base, the J end lost 4 bases, and 9 bases lay between the germline ends. The CDR3: CATSDFPQVYGYTF. DNA of the CDR3: TGTGCCACCAGTGATTTCCCACAGGTCTATGGCTACACCTTC.

This clonotype was observed a few times. The chain combines TRBV4-3 with TRBJ2-5; D is tentatively TRBD1 or TRBD2 (5 bases each). CDR3 size: 16 residues. CDR1 and CDR2 (germline): LGHNA, YSLEER. Trimming took off 2 bases at V and 2 bases at J, with 15 bases between the two ends. For the CDR3, the DNA is TGCGCCAGCAGCCAATGGAAAAGAGGGGTTCAAGAGACCCAGTACTTC. It encodes CASSQWKRGVQETQYF.

This clonotype was observed at least ten times. The chain recombines TRBV6-5 with TRBJ2-5; 9 bases map to TRBD2. Germline V CDR1 and CDR2: MNHEY, SVGAGI. The J segment lost 1 base and the V segment lost 0 bases, leaving 6 bases of the junction unmatched. CDR3 length: 17 amino acids. CDR3 loop: CASSYSASGIPQETQYF. CDR3 nucleotide sequence: TGTGCCAGCAGTTACTCGGCTAGCGGGATCCCCCAAGAGACCCAGTACTTC.

V usage is TRBV6-5 and J usage is TRBJ2-6; no definite D call. This CDR3 contains 16 residues. Germline CDR1 reads MNHEY; CDR2 reads SVGAGI. Trimming pared 2 bases from V and 0 bases from J, leaving 8 bases between. This chain's CDR3 is CASSYGRPSGANVLTF. The CDR3 coding sequence is TGTGCCAGCAGTTACGGCAGGCCCTCTGGGGCCAACGTCCTGACTTTC.

The sample holds a few counts of this clonotype. This chain connects TRBV19 to TRBJ2-2; a possible D gene is TRBD1 (6 bases). This CDR3 is 14 amino acids long. Trimming stripped 5 bases from V and 6 bases from J, with 13 bases between. The V gene's germline CDR1 is LNHDA and CDR2 SQIVND (reference sequence). This CDR3 reads CASSVQGTAGELFF. CDR3 DNA sequence: TGTGCCAGTAGTGTACAGGGAACGGCCGGGGAGCTGTTTTTT.

The J gene is TRBJ2-3, the V gene TRBV14; D is uncertain. In germline, CDR1 is SGHDN, CDR2 FVKESK. V lost 2 bases to trimming and J lost 4 bases, with 4 bases between them. The CDR3 spans 12 residues. CDR3 amino acids: CASSQLSDTQYF. For the CDR3, the DNA is TGTGCCAGCAGCCAACTCTCAGATACGCAGTATTTT. Full variable domain (missing parts from reference TRBV14 and TRBJ2-3): EAGVTQFPSHSVIEKGQTVTLRCDPISGHDNLYWYRRVMGKEIKFLLHFVKESKQDESGMPNNRFLAERTGGTYSTLKVQPAELEDSGVYFCASSQLSDTQYFGPGTRLTVL.

This clonotype was observed once. This rearrangement joins TRBV5-7 to TRBJ1-5, with D possibly matching TRBD1 (6 bases). TRBV5-7 is classed as an ORF, of uncertain function. The CDR3 contains 19 residues. Between the trimmed V and J ends, which lost 3 bases and 1 base, there was a span of 23 bases. The CDR3 spells CASSSRDIQPPKSNQPQHF. The CDR3 DNA reads as TGTGCCAGCAGCTCGAGGGACATCCAACCCCCTAAGAGCAATCAGCCCCAGCATTTT.

The V call is TRBV5-6, the J call TRBJ2-1; 7 bases are a match to TRBD1. Per the germline V gene, CDR1 is SGHDT and CDR2 is YYEEEE. There are 15 residues in the CDR3. V gave up 4 bases and J gave up 4 bases; unmatched junction bases: 8. This CDR3 reads CASSVTGQGYNEQFF. The CDR3 DNA is TGTGCCAGCAGCGTGACAGGGCAAGGGTACAATGAGCAGTTCTTC.

This clonotype was counted at least ten times. This chain uses TRBV12-3 or TRBV12-4 with TRBJ2-2, with D unresolved. V was pared by 4 bases and J by 2 bases, with 11 bases between. The CDR3 length is 15 residues. CDR3 sequence: CASSSPGFNTGELFF. In DNA, the CDR3 is TGTGCCAGCAGTTCCCCGGGCTTTAACACCGGGGAGCTGTTTTTT.

This clonotype was seen ten or more times. The chain uses TRBV29-1 and TRBJ2-5, with D unresolved. V was pared by 8 bases and J by 4 bases, with 14 bases between. Germline V gene data show CDR1 as SQVTM and CDR2 as ANQGSEA. The CDR3 has 12 residues. CDR3 in DNA: TGCAGCACCGGATCCTTCGGAGAGACCCAGTACTTC. Protein product: CSTGSFGETQYF.

This clonotype has a handful of counts. The V and J genes are TRBV6-1 and TRBJ2-7; D could derive from TRBD1 or TRBD2 (6 bases each). V dropped 7 bases and J dropped 7 bases, with 23 bases sitting between them. The CDR3 extends over 15 amino acids. Germline assignment: CDR1 MNHNS and CDR2 SASEGT. The CDR3: CASNSPGQRGGEQYF. CDR3 nucleotides: TGTGCCAGCAACTCCCCGGGACAACGGGGAGGAGAGCAGTACTTC.

This clonotype was counted only a few times. The chain uses TRBV3-1 and TRBJ1-5, with TRBD1 identical over 7 bases. Unmatched junction bases numbered 5, after V lost 6 bases and J lost 6 bases. The CDR3 covers 13 residues. From germline, CDR1 is LGHDT and CDR2 YNNKEL (reference sequence). Written as DNA, the CDR3 is TGTGCCAGCAGACAGGGGACCGGTCAGCCCCAGCATTTT. Protein sequence: CASRQGTGQPQHF.

The J gene is TRBJ2-4, the V gene TRBV9; the match to TRBD2 covers 9 bases. The CDR3 has 16 residues. Germline values: CDR1 SGDLS, CDR2 YYNGEE. J gave up 8 bases and V 4 bases, and 13 bases lay outside the gene matches. The CDR3 protein is CASSRGLAGLGDIQYF. DNA for the CDR3: TGTGCCAGCAGCCGTGGGCTAGCGGGACTAGGGGACATTCAGTACTTC.

Only a few counts were recorded for this clonotype. V usage is TRBV20-1 and J usage is TRBJ1-5; D might be TRBD1 (6 bases). The germline V gene has CDR1 DFQATT and CDR2 SNEGSKA (reference sequence). The CDR3 is 14 residues long. V lost 5 bases and J lost 4, with 15 bases in between. CDR3 nucleotides: TGCAGTGCTGGAACCCGGACAGCGAATCAGCCCCAGCATTTT. Its protein product is CSAGTRTANQPQHF.